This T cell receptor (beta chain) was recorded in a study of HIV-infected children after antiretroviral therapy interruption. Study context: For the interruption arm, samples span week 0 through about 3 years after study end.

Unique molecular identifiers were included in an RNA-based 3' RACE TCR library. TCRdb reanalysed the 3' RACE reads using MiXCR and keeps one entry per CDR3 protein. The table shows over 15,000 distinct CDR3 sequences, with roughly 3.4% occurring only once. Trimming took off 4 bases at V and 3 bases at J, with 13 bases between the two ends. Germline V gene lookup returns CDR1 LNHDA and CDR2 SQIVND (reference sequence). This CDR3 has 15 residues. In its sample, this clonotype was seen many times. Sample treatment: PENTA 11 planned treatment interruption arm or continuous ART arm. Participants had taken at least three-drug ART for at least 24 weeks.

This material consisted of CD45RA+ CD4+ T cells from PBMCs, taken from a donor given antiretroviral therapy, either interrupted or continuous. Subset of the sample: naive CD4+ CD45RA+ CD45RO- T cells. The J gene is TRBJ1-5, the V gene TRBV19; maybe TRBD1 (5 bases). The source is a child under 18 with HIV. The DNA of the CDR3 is TGTGCCAGTAGTACCCCAGGGAGGAACAATCAGCCCCAGCATTTT. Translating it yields CASSTPGRNNQPQHF.